Presented here are 2 T cell receptor beta chains from one specimen sequenced in a study of Ad26.COV2.S vaccination and SARS-CoV-2 variants. Treatment defined: 19 received Ad26.COV2.S at low or high dose, single or two shots; 5 received placebo; per-sample allocation not given. At day 63 after the first vaccine or placebo injection, samples were drawn. Only in-frame clones appear in the TCRdb table, and some are missing; sequencing was by immunoSEQ multiplex PCR. The sample lists 200,000 to 250,000 clones; around 87% were seen once. The sample in question was peripheral blood, obtained in a trial of Ad26.COV2.S vaccine versus placebo. The receptors come from a person aged 18-60 years who received the Ad26.COV2.S COVID-19 vaccine or a placebo.

The V and J genes are TRBV10-3 and TRBJ1-2; D is possibly TRBD1 (5 bases). V was cut by 1 base and J by 10 bases, with 13 bases left in between. The germline V gene has CDR1 ENHRY and CDR2 SYGVKD. The length of the CDR3 is 13 residues. The CDR3 DNA reads TGTGCCATCAGTGAGTGGGCAGGGCGGGACTACACCTTC. Encoded protein: CAISEWAGRDYTF.

This clone was picked up one time. The CDR3 region has the DNA TGTGCCAGCAGCTCCGGGACTATAGAGACCCAGTACTTC. Amino acids: CASSSGTIETQYF. The chain has TRBV12-3 or TRBV12-4 and TRBJ2-5; the match to TRBD2 covers 7 bases. CDR3 length equals 13 residues. Losses at the gene ends were 6 bases for V and 4 bases for J; bases not matched to a gene: 5.